This entry features one T cell receptor beta chain sequence. This clonotype was seen only a few times. Its antigen target is currently unknown. Base qualities are missing; no much larger clone stands one base away. To prepare the library, PCR was applied. Sequenced using an Illumina HiSeq 2500. To reduce PCR and sequencing biases, unique molecular identifiers were incorporated into the TCR beta cDNA libraries. Some 500,000 cDNA molecules were obtained per 1 to 10 million input T cells, so each molecule approximated one T cell. The patient libraries were prepared and sequenced with the same protocol used for the earlier healthy control dataset. Samples belonging to the same batch were prepared together, multiplexed and sequenced on a shared HiSeq lane. The published analysis was carried out like this. MIGEC was used to process the raw barcoded reads, and molecular identifier groups with only a single read were discarded before consensus assembly and CDR3 extraction. VDJtools was used for post-analysis of the clonotype tables, with diversity normalized by down-sampling every dataset to the smallest sample size. In repertoire overlap clustering, CDR3 amino acid sequences, but not nucleotide sequences, were matched to correct batch-related cross-sample contamination. In-frame beta chains were kept once TCRdb had trimmed the public reads at Q25 with fastp and called clones with MiXCR. Each entry merges the rows of one CDR3 protein and shows their most common DNA and genes. The V and J calls reflect TCRdb's pipeline rather than the authors' work. The sample table holds roughly 540,000 distinct CDR3 sequences, of which 34% were seen once. The biggest ten clones account for approximately 5.4% of the sample.

TCR beta repertoires were profiled from peripheral blood of roughly twelve young patients with multiple sclerosis to demonstrate the VDJtools post-analysis software. Multiple sclerosis patients were children and adolescents aged about 6 to 17 years. V and J are truncated by 4 bases and 3 bases respectively, leaving an intervening sequence of 12 bases. From its cysteine to its phenylalanine, the CDR3 spans 13 amino acids. The retained sequence is limited to the CDR3, 39 bases, with the frame set at the first base. The germline V gene provides CDR1 SQVTM and CDR2 ANQGSEA. This sample was included in a study of post-analysis software for immune sequencing data (dated by TCRdb to about 2015). General notes on the study: Recorded disease courses included relapsing-remitting, secondary progressive and progressive-relapsing multiple sclerosis, with some patients lacking subtype annotation. The patient repertoires were compared against some twelve previously published healthy control repertoires obtained from donors aged about 6 to 28 years. A subset of samples was prepared in parallel using single-end sample barcoding, then pooled and co-amplified after Illumina adapter ligation. The paper as a whole reports these results and caveats: Normalized Chao1 diversity was significantly lower in multiple sclerosis patients than controls, suggesting substantial peripheral T-cell clonal expansion. Significantly higher frequencies in patients than in controls were found for roughly five TRBV segments, including TRBV5-6, TRBV5-1 and TRBV20-1. Direct clustering with F measure showed strong co-clustering of samples prepared in the same batch, prompting a batch-effect correction. The control group was slightly older than the multiple sclerosis patient group.

Material: blood. The source is a girl aged 2 to 17 with multiple sclerosis. The sequence joins TRBV29-1 to TRBJ2-5; TRBD2 is a possible D gene, resting on 5 matching bases. The CDR3 reads CSVALDTEETQYF. In nucleotides, the sequence is TGCAGCGTTGCACTAGACACAGAAGAGACCCAGTACTTC.